The 2 T cell receptor beta chains below were found in one sample sequenced in a study of T-cell memory formation after mild COVID-19. Via MiXCR, TCRdb re-called the 5' RACE reads, giving one row per CDR3 protein. The sample shows 200,000 to 250,000 distinct CDR3 sequences, 15% to 17% of them seen only once. The sequenced sample consisted of PBMCs or a T cell subset sorted from them (not recorded which). These TCRs come from an adult woman who had mild COVID-19 (a few samples of this study predate the infection). Cell type and time point are not known.

This clonotype was counted ten times or more. V gene TRBV4-2 combines with J gene TRBJ1-4; D gene unclear. Germline assignment: CDR1 LGHNA and CDR2 YNFKEQ. The length of the CDR3 is 15 residues. The V end lost 1 base, the J end lost 0 bases, and 6 bases lay between the germline ends. The CDR3 sequence: CASSQASTTNEKLFF. In nucleotides, the CDR3 is TGTGCCAGCAGCCAAGCTAGTACAACTAATGAAAAACTGTTTTTT.

This chain joins TRBV11-2 and TRBJ2-7; 7 nucleotides align to TRBD2. The germline V gene has CDR1 SGHAT and CDR2 FQNNGV. V lost 4 bases to trimming and J lost 1 base; unmatched junction nucleotides: 7. This CDR3 has 15 residues. CDR3: CASSSRTSQSYEQYF. CDR3 sequence (DNA): TGTGCCAGCAGCTCTAGGACTAGTCAGTCCTACGAGCAGTACTTC.